Each of the 8 T cell receptor beta chains below was sequenced from the same sample in a study of radiotherapy plus CTLA-4 blockade in lung cancer. Assay: immunoSEQ multiplex PCR; the TCRdb copy retains only in-frame clones and omits some. Of roughly 120,000 clones listed, around 84% are singletons. The sample here was peripheral blood, taken from a patient treated with radiotherapy plus ipilimumab. The receptors derive from a human donor with non-small cell lung cancer that progressed on radiotherapy plus ipilimumab. Some clones in this sample may be carry-over from other donors' samples.

This chain connects TRBV6-1 to TRBJ1-5; tentative D call: TRBD1 (5 bases). The V end was cut by 8 bases, the J end by 5 bases, with 10 bases between. Germline loops: CDR1 MNHNS, CDR2 SASEGT. The CDR3 has 12 residues. The CDR3 sequence is CASGGIDQPQHF. The CDR3 DNA is TGTGCCAGCGGGGGAATCGATCAGCCCCAGCATTTT.

J is TRBJ1-3 and V is TRBV10-3; D is ambiguous. V lost 8 bases to trimming and J lost 3 bases, with 5 bases between them. CDR1 and CDR2 (germline): ENHRY, SYGVKD. The CDR3 has 11 residues. CDR3: CAIGGGNTIYF. CDR3 DNA: TGTGCCATCGGTGGTGGAAACACCATATATTTT.

The chain joins TRBV6-5 to TRBJ2-7, with D possibly being TRBD1 (5 bases). This CDR3 has 13 amino acids. Trimming cost V 5 bases and J 2 bases, with 10 bases left between them. Looked up from germline, CDR1 is MNHEY and CDR2 is SVGAGI. The CDR3 is CASSPTAPYEQYF. The CDR3, as DNA: TGTGCCAGCAGTCCGACAGCCCCCTACGAGCAGTACTTC.

The chain is built from TRBV5-1 and TRBJ1-1; D is unclear. Deletions cut 0 bases from V and 1 base from J, with 10 bases between. From germline, CDR1 is SGHRS and CDR2 YFSETQ. CDR3 length: 15 residues. The CDR3 loop reads CASSLVTAPNTEAFF. DNA of the CDR3: TGCGCCAGCAGCTTGGTCACAGCCCCGAACACTGAAGCTTTCTTT.

The chain links TRBV7-2 to TRBJ1-2; perhaps TRBD1 as D (5 bases). This CDR3 has 14 amino acids. V was cut by 4 bases and J by 4 bases, with 13 bases left in between. Germline V gives CDR1 SGHTA, CDR2 FQGNSA. The CDR3 bases are TGTGCCAGCAGCTCCCAGGGTGGCGGCTATGGCTACACCTTC. Its protein is CASSSQGGGYGYTF.

The chain joins TRBV29-1 to TRBJ2-2; D is uncertain. Germline CDR1 reads SQVTM; CDR2 reads ANQGSEA. V was cut by 1 base and J by 5 bases, with 8 bases left in between. This CDR3 spans 13 amino acids. This CDR3 is CSVEAGGTGELFF. The CDR3 coding sequence is TGCAGCGTTGAAGCCGGCGGAACCGGGGAGCTGTTTTTT.

V usage is TRBV27 and J usage is TRBJ1-2; tentative D call: TRBD1 (5 bases). The V gene lost 2 bases and the J gene lost 9 bases, with 19 bases spanning the gap. This CDR3 is 15 amino acids long. In germline, CDR1 is MNHEY, CDR2 SMNVEV (reference sequence). This CDR3 reads CASSLIGDGPGSYTF. In DNA, the CDR3 is TGTGCCAGCAGTTTAATAGGGGACGGACCCGGGAGCTACACCTTC.

The chain links TRBV7-6 to TRBJ2-7; D remains unclear. The CDR3 covers 13 residues. CDR1 and CDR2 (germline): SGHVS, FNYEAQ. The ends were cut back, 1 base at V and 6 bases at J, with 10 bases in the middle. CDR3 residues: CASSLERHLEQYF. In nucleotides, the CDR3 is TGTGCCAGCAGCTTAGAAAGGCATCTCGAGCAGTACTTC.